Shown below are 14 T cell receptor beta chains from a single sample sequenced in a study of CD8+ T cells in alopecia areata. RNA extraction was followed by reverse transcription into cDNA, which acted as the sequencing template. This table comes from immunoSEQ multiplex PCR, and its TCRdb copy is limited to in-frame clones, with some not included. This table has around 300,000 clones, about 62% appearing once. Treatment of the sample: oral pan-JAK inhibitor, 5-10 mg twice daily. Sequences were derived from CD4+ T cells sorted from blood, sampled around week 54, from a patient treated with tofacitinib. The receptors were gathered from a human donor with alopecia areata.

This chain links TRBV5-1 with TRBJ2-1; D might be TRBD1 (6 bases). This CDR3 has 12 residues. Germline CDR1 SGHRS, CDR2 YFSETQ. V was cut by 5 bases and J by 14 bases, with 17 bases left in between. CDR3 sequence: CASRENTGRKFF. As DNA, the CDR3 is TGCGCCAGCAGAGAGAATACAGGGAGAAAGTTCTTC.

This sequence joins TRBV20-1 and TRBJ1-2; D is uncertain. Trimming pared 5 bases from V and 3 bases from J, leaving 7 bases between. Germline assignment: CDR1 DFQATT and CDR2 SNEGSKA (reference sequence). The CDR3 consists of 11 residues. The CDR3 region is CSAQGYYGYTF. DNA of the CDR3: TGCAGTGCTCAAGGGTACTATGGCTACACCTTC.

This clone was seen only once. The chain couples TRBV7-3 to TRBJ1-6, with D possibly TRBD1 on 5 matching bases. Per germline, CDR1 SGHTA and CDR2 FQGTGA. Trimming shortened V by 5 bases and J by 14 bases, and 13 bases separated the two germline ends. The CDR3 is 12 residues long. CDR3 region: CASSPPRGALHF. DNA for the CDR3: TGTGCCAGCAGCCCCCCTCGGGGGGCCCTCCACTTT.

This rearrangement joins TRBV2 to TRBJ2-7, with 9 bases aligning to TRBD2. Germline CDR1 is SNHLY and CDR2 is FYNNEI. The CDR3 spans 14 residues. V was pared by 3 bases and J by 5 bases, with 5 bases of the junction left unmatched. CDR3 sequence: CASSEALAGHEQYF. The DNA for the CDR3 is TGTGCCAGCAGTGAGGCGCTAGCGGGGCACGAGCAGTACTTC.

V and J are TRBV5-1 and TRBJ2-7, with 8 bases that match TRBD2. The CDR3 covers 17 residues. The trim removed 4 bases at V and 6 bases at J, leaving 18 bases unmatched. Germline values: CDR1 SGHRS, CDR2 YFSETQ. The CDR3 here is CASSPGTRVYSRPEQYF. In nucleotides, the CDR3 is TGCGCCAGCAGCCCCGGGACTAGGGTATACTCGCGCCCCGAGCAGTACTTC.

CDR3 nucleotide sequence: TGTGCCAGCAATACAGGGGCGTCTGGGGCCAACGTCCTGACTTTC. Its translation is CASNTGASGANVLTF. The chain carries TRBV2 and TRBJ2-6, with 7 bases identical to TRBD1. CDR1 and CDR2 (germline): SNHLY, FYNNEI. The V segment lost 7 bases and the J segment 1 base; nucleotides outside the gene matches: 4. The CDR3 spans 15 residues.

The chain recombines TRBV5-6 with TRBJ2-1; D is ambiguous. This CDR3 contains 14 residues. Looked up from germline, CDR1 is SGHDT and CDR2 is YYEEEE. Trimming took off 4 bases at V and 4 bases at J, with 12 bases between the two ends. In DNA, the CDR3 is TGTGCCAGCAGCCAGCGCGACTGGTACAATGAGCAGTTCTTC. Protein product: CASSQRDWYNEQFF. Based on the CDR3 plus reference TRBV5-6 and TRBJ2-1, the full variable domain is DAGVTQSPTHLIKTRGQQVTLRCSPKSGHDTVSWYQQALGQGPQFIFQYYEEEERQRGNFPDRFSGHQFPNYSSELNVNALLLGDSALYLCASSQRDWYNEQFFGPGTRLTVL.

CDR3 loop: CASSLVRGSSYEQYF. CDR3 coding DNA: TGTGCCAGCAGCTTAGTCCGGGGGTCATCCTACGAGCAGTACTTC. The chain has TRBV7-2 and TRBJ2-7, with a tentative D call TRBD2 (6 bases). CDR3 length equals 15 residues. Looked up from germline, CDR1 is SGHTA and CDR2 is FQGNSA. Trimming removed 1 base from V and 1 base from J, with 11 bases in between.

The chain links TRBV30 to TRBJ2-1; 8 bases are a match to TRBD2. Per germline, CDR1 GTSNPN and CDR2 SVGIG (reference sequence). The V gene end was trimmed by 0 bases and the J gene end by 3 bases; junction bases not matched to a gene: 4. The CDR3 has 15 residues. CDR3 residues: CAWSVRRGVYNEQFF. The CDR3 DNA follows: TGTGCCTGGAGTGTTCGGCGGGGGGTCTACAATGAGCAGTTCTTC.

V and J are TRBV7-2 and TRBJ1-2; perhaps TRBD1 as D (5 bases). Germline V gene lookup returns CDR1 SGHTA and CDR2 FQGNSA. This CDR3 is built from 13 residues. Trimming cost V 1 base and J 7 bases, with 10 bases left between them. DNA of the CDR3: TGTGCCAGCAGCTTAGTAGGAACAGGTGGCTACACCTTC. Its protein is CASSLVGTGGYTF.

This chain connects TRBV29-1 to TRBJ2-1, with 14 bases aligning to TRBD2. Germline loops: CDR1 SQVTM, CDR2 ANQGSEA. The V segment lost 1 base and the J segment 12 bases; nucleotides outside the gene matches: 8. The CDR3 is made up of 15 amino acids. DNA for the CDR3: TGCAGCGTTGAAGGGTGGCGACTAGCGGGGGGGGTGCAGTTCTTC. Protein: CSVEGWRLAGGVQFF.

V and J are TRBV5-1 and TRBJ2-1; D is ambiguous. The germline V gene encodes CDR1 SGHRS and CDR2 YFSETQ. The V and J ends lost 0 bases and 7 bases respectively, with 11 bases between them. The CDR3 extends over 14 amino acids. CDR3 loop: CASSLDTQGNEQFF. The CDR3 region has the DNA TGCGCCAGCAGCTTGGACACTCAAGGGAATGAGCAGTTCTTC. The full variable domain, in which reference TRBV5-1 and TRBJ2-1 provide the parts outside the CDR3, is KAGVTQTPRYLIKTRGQQVTLSCSPISGHRSVSWYQQTPGQGLQFLFEYFSETQRNKGNFPGRFSGRQFSNSRSEMNVSTLELGDSALYLCASSLDTQGNEQFFGPGTRLTVL.

The V call is TRBV27, the J call TRBJ1-6, with D unclear. CDR1 is MNHEY, CDR2 SMNVEV, per germline (reference sequence). The CDR3 runs to 16 residues. V was cut by 2 bases and J by 8 bases, with 16 bases left in between. The CDR3 sequence is CASSLAGSGRYSPLHF. CDR3 DNA sequence: TGTGCCAGCAGTTTAGCAGGAAGTGGGAGATATTCACCCCTCCACTTT.

The chain employs TRBV5-6 and TRBJ2-1; 7 bases match TRBD2. The CDR3 extends over 15 amino acids. The trim removed 5 bases at V and 0 bases at J, leaving 5 bases unmatched. From germline, CDR1 is SGHDT and CDR2 YYEEEE. CDR3 in amino acids: CASRGSGASYNEQFF. For the CDR3, the DNA is TGTGCCAGCAGAGGGAGCGGGGCCTCCTACAATGAGCAGTTCTTC. Combining the CDR3 with reference TRBV5-6 and TRBJ2-1 gives the whole variable domain DAGVTQSPTHLIKTRGQQVTLRCSPKSGHDTVSWYQQALGQGPQFIFQYYEEEERQRGNFPDRFSGHQFPNYSSELNVNALLLGDSALYLCASRGSGASYNEQFFGPGTRLTVL.